Presented here are 8 T cell receptor beta chains from one specimen sequenced in a study of T cell responses to AZD1222 COVID-19 vaccine. Sequencing was performed with immunoSEQ multiplex PCR; in TCRdb, only in-frame clones are kept and a portion is missing. This sample carries around 100,000 clones, 85% to 90% of them seen once, and the ten largest clones take around a sixth. Sample: peripheral blood, taken on day 0 of AZD1222 vaccination. The receptors shown here come from an adult in good health.

The V gene is TRBV5-4, the J gene TRBJ2-7, with 7 nucleotides matching TRBD1. CDR1 is SGHNT, CDR2 YYREEE, per germline (reference sequence). J was trimmed by 2 bases and V by 0 bases; bases with no gene match: 8. The CDR3 consists of 16 residues. The CDR3 sequence is CASSLGTGTVPYEQYF. In nucleotides, the CDR3 is TGTGCCAGCAGCTTGGGCACCGGGACAGTACCCTACGAGCAGTACTTC. Combining the CDR3 with reference TRBV5-4 and TRBJ2-7 gives the whole variable domain ETGVTQSPTHLIKTRGQQVTLRCSSQSGHNTVSWYQQALGQGPQFIFQYYREEENGRGNFPPRFSGLQFPNYSSELNVNALELDDSALYLCASSLGTGTVPYEQYFGPGTRLTVT.

This clone came up once. The chain is built from TRBV19 and TRBJ1-2; TRBD1 aligns across 10 bases. From germline, CDR1 is LNHDA and CDR2 SQIVND (reference sequence). The V gene end was trimmed by 4 bases and the J gene end by 13 bases; junction bases not matched to a gene: 12. This CDR3 region has 14 residues. DNA of the CDR3: TGTGCCAGTAGTACCGTAATCGGGACAGGGGCCGTCACCTTC. Its protein product is CASSTVIGTGAVTF.

The chain links TRBV5-5 to TRBJ2-3; TRBD2 aligns across 7 bases. Germline V gene data show CDR1 as SGHKS and CDR2 as YYEKEE (reference sequence). There are 14 residues in the CDR3. After removal of 0 bases from V and 3 bases from J, the junction contained 1 base not matched to a gene. CDR3 region: CASSLGLATDTQYF. The CDR3 DNA sequence: TGTGCCAGCAGCTTGGGACTAGCAACAGATACGCAGTATTTT.

The chain has TRBV7-2 and TRBJ2-5, with TRBD2 identical over 12 bases. There are 16 residues in the CDR3. CDR1 and CDR2 from the germline V gene are SGHTA and FQGNSA. V lost 2 bases and J lost 4; bases outside the gene matches: 5. CDR3 residues: CASSLPSGRAGETQYF. Here the CDR3 DNA reads TGTGCCAGCAGCTTACCTAGCGGGAGGGCCGGAGAGACCCAGTACTTC.

This sequence joins TRBV9 and TRBJ1-2; D is uncertain. Germline V gives CDR1 SGDLS, CDR2 YYNGEE. Trimming removed 0 bases from V and 6 bases from J, with 6 bases in between. The CDR3 runs to 12 residues. CDR3 protein: CASSVGGDGYTF. The CDR3 DNA reads TGTGCCAGCAGCGTAGGCGGAGATGGCTACACCTTC.

The gene calls are TRBV6-5 and TRBJ2-7, with 9 bases that match TRBD1. CDR1 is MNHEY, CDR2 SVGAGI, per germline. With V trimmed by 5 bases and J by 6 bases, 11 bases remained unmatched. CDR3 size: 15 residues. This CDR3 is CASSPTGTGFGEQYF. The CDR3 DNA sequence: TGTGCCAGCAGTCCGACCGGGACAGGGTTTGGCGAGCAGTACTTC.

This clone occurred once. The chain uses TRBV12-3 or TRBV12-4 and TRBJ1-2; possibly TRBD1 for D (5 bases). CDR3 length equals 13 residues. The V gene lost 5 bases and the J gene lost 8 bases, with 15 bases spanning the gap. The CDR3 nucleotides are TGTGCCAGCAGTGAGACAGTTCGGGGCGGCTACACCTTC. This encodes CASSETVRGGYTF.

V and J are TRBV5-4 and TRBJ1-1, with 7 positions matching TRBD1. Germline V gene lookup returns CDR1 SGHNT and CDR2 YYREEE (reference sequence). The CDR3 consists of 13 residues. V trimming: 1 base; J trimming: 6 bases; junction bases outside the gene matches: 3. DNA for the CDR3: TGTGCCAGCAGCTTGAATACAGGGGCTGAAGCTTTCTTT. It translates to CASSLNTGAEAFF.